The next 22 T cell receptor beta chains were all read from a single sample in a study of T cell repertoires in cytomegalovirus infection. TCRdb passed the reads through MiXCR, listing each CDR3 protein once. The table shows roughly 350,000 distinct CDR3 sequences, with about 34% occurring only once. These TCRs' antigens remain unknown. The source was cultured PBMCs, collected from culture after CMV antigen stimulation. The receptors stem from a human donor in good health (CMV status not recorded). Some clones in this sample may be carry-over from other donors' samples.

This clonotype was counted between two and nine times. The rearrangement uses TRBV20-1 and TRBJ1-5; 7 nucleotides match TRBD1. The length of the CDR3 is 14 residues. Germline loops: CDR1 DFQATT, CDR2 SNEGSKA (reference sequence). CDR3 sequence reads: CSATQGVGDQPQHF. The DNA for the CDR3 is TGCAGCGCAACTCAGGGGGTCGGGGATCAGCCCCAGCATTTT.

The CDR3 nucleotides are TGTGCCAGCAGACCCGGGACAGTGAACACCGGGGAGCTGTTTTTT. Amino acids: CASRPGTVNTGELFF. The chain links TRBV28 to TRBJ2-2; TRBD1 matches 7 bases. With 6 bases clipped from V and 1 base from J, the junction kept 5 bases outside the gene matches. This CDR3 has 15 residues. Germline V gene data show CDR1 as MDHEN and CDR2 as SYDVKM.

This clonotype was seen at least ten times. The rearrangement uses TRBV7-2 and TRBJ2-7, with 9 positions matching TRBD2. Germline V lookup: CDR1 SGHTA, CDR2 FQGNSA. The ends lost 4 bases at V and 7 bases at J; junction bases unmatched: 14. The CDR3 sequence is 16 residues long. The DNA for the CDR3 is TGTGCCAGCAGCTCCTACCGACTAGCGGCCCTCGGGGAGCAGTACTTC. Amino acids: CASSSYRLAALGEQYF. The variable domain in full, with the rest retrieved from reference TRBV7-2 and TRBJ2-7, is GAGVSQSPSNKVTEKGKDVELRCDPISGHTALYWYRQSLGQGLEFLIYFQGNSAPDKSGLPSDRFSAERTGGSVSTLTIQRTQQEDSAVYLCASSSYRLAALGEQYFGPGTRLTVT.

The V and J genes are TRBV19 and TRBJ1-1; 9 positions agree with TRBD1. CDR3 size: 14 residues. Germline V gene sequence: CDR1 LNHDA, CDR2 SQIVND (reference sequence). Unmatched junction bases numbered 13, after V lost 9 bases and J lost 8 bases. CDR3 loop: CASLNRGRLSEAFF. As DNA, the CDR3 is TGTGCCAGCTTGAACAGGGGGCGACTATCCGAAGCTTTCTTT.

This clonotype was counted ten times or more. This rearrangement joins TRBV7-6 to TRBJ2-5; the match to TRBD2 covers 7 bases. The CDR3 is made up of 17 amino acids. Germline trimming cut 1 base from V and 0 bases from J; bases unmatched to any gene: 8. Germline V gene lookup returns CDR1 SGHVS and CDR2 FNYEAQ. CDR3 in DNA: TGTGCCAGCAGCTTAGATGGGACTAAAACGTACCAAGAGACCCAGTACTTC. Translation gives CASSLDGTKTYQETQYF.

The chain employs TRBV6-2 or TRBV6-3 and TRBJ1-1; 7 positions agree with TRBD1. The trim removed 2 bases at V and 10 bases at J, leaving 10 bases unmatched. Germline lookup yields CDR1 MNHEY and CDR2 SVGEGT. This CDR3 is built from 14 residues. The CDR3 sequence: CASSYLDRSRRAFF. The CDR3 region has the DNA TGTGCCAGCAGTTACCTGGACAGGTCGCGGAGAGCTTTCTTT.

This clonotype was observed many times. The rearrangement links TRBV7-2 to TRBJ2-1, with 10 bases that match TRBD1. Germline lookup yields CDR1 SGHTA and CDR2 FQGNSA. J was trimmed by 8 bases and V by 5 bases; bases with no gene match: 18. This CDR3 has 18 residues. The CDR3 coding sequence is TGTGCCAGCAGCAGCGTTTCGACAGGGGGCGCGGAGTTCCATGAGCAGTTCTTC. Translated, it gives CASSSVSTGGAEFHEQFF.

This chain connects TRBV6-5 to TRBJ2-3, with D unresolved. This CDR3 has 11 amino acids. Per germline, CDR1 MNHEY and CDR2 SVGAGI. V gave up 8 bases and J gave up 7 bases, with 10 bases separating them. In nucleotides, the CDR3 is TGTGCCAGCCGAGGAAGACATACGCAGTATTTT. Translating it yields CASRGRHTQYF.

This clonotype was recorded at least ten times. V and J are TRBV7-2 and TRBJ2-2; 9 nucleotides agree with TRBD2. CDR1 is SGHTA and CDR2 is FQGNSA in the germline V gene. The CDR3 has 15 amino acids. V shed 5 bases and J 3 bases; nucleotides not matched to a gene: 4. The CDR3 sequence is CASSAGLAYTGELFF. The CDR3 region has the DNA TGTGCCAGCAGCGCCGGACTAGCGTACACCGGGGAGCTGTTTTTT.

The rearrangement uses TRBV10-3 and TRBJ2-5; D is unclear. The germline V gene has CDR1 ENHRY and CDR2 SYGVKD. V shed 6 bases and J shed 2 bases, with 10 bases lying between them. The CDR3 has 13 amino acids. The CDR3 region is CAIRESRQETQYF. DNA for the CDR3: TGTGCCATCAGGGAATCCCGACAAGAGACCCAGTACTTC.

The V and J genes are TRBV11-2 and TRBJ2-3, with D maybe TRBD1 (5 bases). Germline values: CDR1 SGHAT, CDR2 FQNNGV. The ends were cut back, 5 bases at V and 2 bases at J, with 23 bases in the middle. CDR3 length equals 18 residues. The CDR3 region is CASSTFRTSPLITDTQYF. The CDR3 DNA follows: TGTGCCAGCAGCACCTTCCGGACATCTCCCCTCATCACAGATACGCAGTATTTT.

CDR3 in amino acids: CASSLGLDPTDTQYF. CDR3 nucleotides: TGTGCCAGCAGCCTCGGACTAGACCCCACAGATACGCAGTATTTT. The chain recombines TRBV7-1 with TRBJ2-3; 7 nucleotides match TRBD2. TRBV7-1 is designated an ORF whose function remains uncertain. This CDR3 region has 15 residues. V lost 5 bases, J lost 2 bases, and 7 bases stayed unmatched.

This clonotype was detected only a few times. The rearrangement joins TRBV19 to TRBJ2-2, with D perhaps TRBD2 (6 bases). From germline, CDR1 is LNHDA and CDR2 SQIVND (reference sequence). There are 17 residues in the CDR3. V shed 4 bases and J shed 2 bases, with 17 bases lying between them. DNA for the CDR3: TGTGCCAGTAGTACCCCGGAGGGGAGAGGAAACACCGGGGAGCTGTTTTTT. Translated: CASSTPEGRGNTGELFF.

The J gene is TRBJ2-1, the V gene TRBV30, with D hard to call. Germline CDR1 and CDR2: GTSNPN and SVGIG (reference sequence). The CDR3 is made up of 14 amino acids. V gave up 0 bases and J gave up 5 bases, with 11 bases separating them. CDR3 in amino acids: CAWSVPVIHNEQFF. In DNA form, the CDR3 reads TGTGCCTGGAGTGTTCCCGTTATCCACAATGAGCAGTTCTTC.

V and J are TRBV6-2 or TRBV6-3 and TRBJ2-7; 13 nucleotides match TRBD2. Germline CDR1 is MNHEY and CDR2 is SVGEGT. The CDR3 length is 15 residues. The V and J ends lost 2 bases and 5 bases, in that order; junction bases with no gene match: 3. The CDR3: CASSYTLAGGNEQYV. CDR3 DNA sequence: TGTGCCAGCAGTTACACACTAGCGGGAGGGAACGAGCAGTACGTC.

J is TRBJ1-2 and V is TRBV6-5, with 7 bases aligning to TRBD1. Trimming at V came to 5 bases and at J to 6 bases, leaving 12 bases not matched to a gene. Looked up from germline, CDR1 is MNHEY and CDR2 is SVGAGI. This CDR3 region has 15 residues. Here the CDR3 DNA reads TGTGCCAGCAGTCCTCATGGGGCAGGGGGAAATGGCTACACCTTC. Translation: CASSPHGAGGNGYTF.

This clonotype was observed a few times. The CDR3 spells CASSLSSGETYNEQFF. The CDR3 bases are TGTGCCAGCAGTTTAAGTTCTGGAGAGACGTACAATGAGCAGTTCTTC. The chain links TRBV27 to TRBJ2-1; D not resolved. The CDR3 sequence is 16 residues long. In germline, CDR1 is MNHEY, CDR2 SMNVEV (reference sequence). V shed 2 bases and J shed 4 bases, with 15 bases lying between them.

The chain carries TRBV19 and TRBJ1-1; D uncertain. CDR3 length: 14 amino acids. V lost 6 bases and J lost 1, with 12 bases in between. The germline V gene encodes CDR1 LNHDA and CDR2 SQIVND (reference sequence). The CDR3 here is CASRRIDKNTEAFF. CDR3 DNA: TGTGCCAGTAGGAGGATTGATAAGAACACTGAAGCTTTCTTT.

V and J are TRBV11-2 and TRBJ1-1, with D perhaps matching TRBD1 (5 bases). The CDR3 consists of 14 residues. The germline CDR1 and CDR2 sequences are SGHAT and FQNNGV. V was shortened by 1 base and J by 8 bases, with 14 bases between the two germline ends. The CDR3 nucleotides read TGTGCCAGCAGCTTAGTCCCAGTCAGGGAAGAAGCTTTCTTT. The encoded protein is CASSLVPVREEAFF.

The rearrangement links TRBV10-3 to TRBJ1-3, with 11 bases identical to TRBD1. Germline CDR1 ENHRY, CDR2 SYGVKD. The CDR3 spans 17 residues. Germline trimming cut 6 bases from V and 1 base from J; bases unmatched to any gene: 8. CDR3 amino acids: CAISPGQGAVSGNTIYF. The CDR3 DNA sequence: TGTGCCATCAGCCCCGGACAGGGGGCGGTTTCTGGAAACACCATATATTTT.

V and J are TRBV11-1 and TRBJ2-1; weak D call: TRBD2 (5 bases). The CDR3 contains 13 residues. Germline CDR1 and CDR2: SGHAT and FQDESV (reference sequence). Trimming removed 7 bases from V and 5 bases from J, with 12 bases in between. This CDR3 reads CASTAELDNEQFF. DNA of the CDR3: TGTGCCAGCACAGCGGAGCTGGACAATGAGCAGTTCTTC.

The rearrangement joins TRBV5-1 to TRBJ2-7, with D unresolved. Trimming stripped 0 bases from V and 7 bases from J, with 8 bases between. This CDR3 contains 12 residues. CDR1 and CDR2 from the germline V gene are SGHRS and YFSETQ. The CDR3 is CASSLGAREQYF. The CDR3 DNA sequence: TGCGCCAGCAGCTTGGGAGCTCGAGAGCAGTACTTC.